This T cell receptor (beta chain) was recovered during a study of OX40 agonist ivuxolimab in advanced cancers. Study-level findings and limits: Patients who responded partially at 0.1-3.0 mg/kg showed clonal expansion ranking among the lowest.

In the case of this clone: Its antigen is undetermined.

Repertoires were generated with immunoSEQ multiplex PCR, while TCRdb's copy carries only in-frame clones and drops some. The sample has approximately 74,000 clones, about 90% seen once. Germline CDR1 and CDR2: SGHNT and YENEEA. Deletions cut 0 bases from V and 2 bases from J, with 14 bases between. This CDR3 contains 16 residues. The receptor's source is an adult with an advanced solid tumor such as melanoma, head and neck, liver or kidney cancer. The chain recombines TRBV11-3 with TRBJ2-7, with D tentatively TRBD2 (7 bases). The sample was CD4+ or CD8+ T cells sorted from blood, taken in a trial of the OX40 agonist ivuxolimab. In nucleotides, the CDR3 is TGTGCCAGCAGCTTAGATGGCGGGGGCACCCCCTACGAGCAGTACTTC. Translated: CASSLDGGGTPYEQYF.